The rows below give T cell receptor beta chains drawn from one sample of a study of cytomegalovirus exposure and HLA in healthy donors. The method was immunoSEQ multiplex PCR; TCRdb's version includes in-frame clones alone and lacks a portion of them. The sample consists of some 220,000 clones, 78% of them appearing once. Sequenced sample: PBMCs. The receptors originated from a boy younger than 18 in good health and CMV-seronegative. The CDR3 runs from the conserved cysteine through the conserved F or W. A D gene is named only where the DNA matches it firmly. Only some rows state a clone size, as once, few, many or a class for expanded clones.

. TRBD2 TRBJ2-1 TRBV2 TGTGCCAGCCTTATGGCACTAGCGGGAGTTTCTATCAATGAGCAGTTCTTC CASLMALAGVSINEQFF
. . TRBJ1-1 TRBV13 TGTGCCAGCAGCAGAAACCGGGGGGGGACTGAAGCTTTCTTT CASSRNRGGTEAFF
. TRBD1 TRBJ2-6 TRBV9 TGTGCCAGCAGCGTAGACCTTCAGGGGGTATCTGGGGCCAACGTCCTGACTTTC CASSVDLQGVSGANVLTF
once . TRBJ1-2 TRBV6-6 TGTGCCAGCAGGGTCCCGGAGGGCTACACCTTC CASRVPEGYTF
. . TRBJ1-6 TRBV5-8 TGTGCCAGCAGCTTGGGCAGTTCCCAGGGGTCACCCCTCCACTTT CASSLGSSQGSPLHF
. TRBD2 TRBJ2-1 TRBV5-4 TGTGCCAGCAGCTTGCCTAGCGGGATGCGTGAGCAGTTCTTC CASSLPSGMREQFF
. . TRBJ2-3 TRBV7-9 TGTGCAAATTACCCCTCTGCGGGCGCCGTCCCAAGCACAGATACGCAGTATTTT CANYPSAGAVPSTDTQYF
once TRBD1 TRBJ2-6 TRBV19 TGTGCCAGTAGTGAGGGACAGGGGGCGGCTGGGGCCAACGTCCTGACTTTC CASSEGQGAAGANVLTF
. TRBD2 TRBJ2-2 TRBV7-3 TGTGCCAGCAGCTCAAATGCCCCCGGAGCGGGGGGCCCATCCGGGGAGCTGTTTTTT CASSSNAPGAGGPSGELFF
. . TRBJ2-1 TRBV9 TGTGCCAGCAGCGTAGGGGCTGCTCTTGAGCAGTTCTTC CASSVGAALEQFF
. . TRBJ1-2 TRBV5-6 TGTGCCAGCAGCGCCGGTCAGCCAGGGCACACCTTC CASSAGQPGHTF
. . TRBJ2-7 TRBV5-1 TGCGCCAGCAGCCCCGGGCGCGGGAACCCTAACGAGCAGTACTTC CASSPGRGNPNEQYF
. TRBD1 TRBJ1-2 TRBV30 TGTGCCTGGAGCGGACAGGGGCCCTATGGCTACACCTTC CAWSGQGPYGYTF
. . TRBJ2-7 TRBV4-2 TGTGCCAGCAGCCAAGAGAGCCGGGGGAGATACGAGCAGTACTTC CASSQESRGRYEQYF
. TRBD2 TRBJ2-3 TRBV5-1 TGCGCCAGCAGCGTTCTGACTAGCGGGGTCCCAGATACGCAGTATTTT CASSVLTSGVPDTQYF
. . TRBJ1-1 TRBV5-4 TGTGCCAGCAGCGGGGGGGGCAGGGGCTATACTGAAGCTTTCTTT CASSGGGRGYTEAFF
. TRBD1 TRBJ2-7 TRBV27 TGTGCCAGCAGTTTATCGACCGGACAGGGTGTCGAGCAGTACTTC CASSLSTGQGVEQYF
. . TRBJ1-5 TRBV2 TGTGCCAGCAGTGATACGGGTAATCAGCCCCAGCATTTT CASSDTGNQPQHF
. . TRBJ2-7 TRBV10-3 TGTGCCATCAGGGTTAACATGAAGTCCTACGAGCAGTACTTC CAIRVNMKSYEQYF
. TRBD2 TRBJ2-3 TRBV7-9 TGTTCCAGCAGCCTCCGGACTAGCGGGACCACAGATACGCAGTATTTT CSSSLRTSGTTDTQYF
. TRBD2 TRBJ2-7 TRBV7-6 TGTGCCAGCAGCTTAGTGTTTAGCGGGAGCTGCGAGCAGTACTTC CASSLVFSGSCEQYF
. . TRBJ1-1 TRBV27 TGTGCCAGCAGTCCCCCTAGAGGCAGGGCGAACACTGAAGCTTTCTTT CASSPPRGRANTEAFF
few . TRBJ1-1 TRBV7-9 TGTGCCAGCAGCCTACTCGAAGCTTTCTTT CASSLLEAFF
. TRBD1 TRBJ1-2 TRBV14 TGTGCCAGCAGCGCGGACAGGGTCAACTATGGCTACACCTTC CASSADRVNYGYTF
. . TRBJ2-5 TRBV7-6 TGTGCCAGCAGCCCGGACTGGTGGGAGACCCAGTACTTC CASSPDWWETQYF
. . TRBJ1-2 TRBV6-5 TGTGCCAGCAGTTACAGACTCTCCGGTGGCTACACCTTC CASSYRLSGGYTF
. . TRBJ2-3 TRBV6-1 TGTGCCAGCAGTGGCCTAGGCACAGATACGCAGTATTTT CASSGLGTDTQYF
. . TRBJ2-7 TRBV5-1 TGCGCCAGCAGCTTGGCCACCGAGCAGTACTTC CASSLATEQYF
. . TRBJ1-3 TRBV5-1 TGCGCCAGCAGCCTTTCCGGGACTTATGGAAACACCATATATTTT CASSLSGTYGNTIYF
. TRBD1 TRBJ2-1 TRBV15 TGTGCCACCCGAGGGACAGGGGGAAATGAGCAGTTCTTC CATRGTGGNEQFF
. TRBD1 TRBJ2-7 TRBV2 TGTGCCAGCAGTAGGGACAGCTCCTACGAGCAGTACTTC CASSRDSSYEQYF
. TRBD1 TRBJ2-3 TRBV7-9 TGTGCCAGCAGCCCCCGGTCGGGACAGGGTCTATATACGCAGTATTTT CASSPRSGQGLYTQYF
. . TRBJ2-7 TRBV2 TGTGCCAGCAGTTCAGGGAAACCCGTGAAGTACTTC CASSSGKPVKYF
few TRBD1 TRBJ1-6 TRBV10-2 TGCGCCAGCAGGGGCCGGGACAGGGGCTCCTATAATTCACCCCTCCACTTT CASRGRDRGSYNSPLHF
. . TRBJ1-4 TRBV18 TGTGCCAGCTCACCTGTCGGGGGGCTGGGCGAAAAACTGTTTTTT CASSPVGGLGEKLFF
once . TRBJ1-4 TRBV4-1 TGCGCCAGCAGCTCAGGGGAGAGTTCAACTAATGAAAAACTGTTTTTT CASSSGESSTNEKLFF
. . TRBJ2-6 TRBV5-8 TGTGCCAGCAGCCCCACCTCCGGCGGATGGAGGAACTCTGGGGCCAACGTCCTGACTTTC CASSPTSGGWRNSGANVLTF
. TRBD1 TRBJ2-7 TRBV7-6 TGTGCCAGCAGCTTAGTGCAGGGGGCGGGCGAGCAGTACTTC CASSLVQGAGEQYF
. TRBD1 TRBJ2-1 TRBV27 TGTGCCAGCAGTGAGGGACAGGGATACAGCAATGAGCAGTTCTTC CASSEGQGYSNEQFF
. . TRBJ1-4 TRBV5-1 TGCGCCAGCAGCGTGGGGCAAGCTAATGAAAAACTGTTTTTT CASSVGQANEKLFF
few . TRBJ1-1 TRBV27 TGTGCCAGCAGCCTGAGAGGAGCTGAAGCTTTCTTT CASSLRGAEAFF
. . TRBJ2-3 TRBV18 TGTGCCAGCTCACCACCGTTAGGGGCAGATACGCAGTATTTT CASSPPLGADTQYF
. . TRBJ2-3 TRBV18 TGTGCCAGCTCACCACGTGAGGTTTTAAGCACAGATACGCAGTATTTT CASSPREVLSTDTQYF
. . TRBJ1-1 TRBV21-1 TGTGCCACGGATTCAGGGAACACTGAAGCTTTCTTT CATDSGNTEAFF
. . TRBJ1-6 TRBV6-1 TGTGCCAGCAGTGACAGGTGGAATTCACCCCTCCACTTT CASSDRWNSPLHF
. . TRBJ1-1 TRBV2 TGTGCCAGCAGCTCCGACACACCCGAAGCTTTCTTT CASSSDTPEAFF
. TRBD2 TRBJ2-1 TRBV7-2 TGTGCCAGCAGCTACCCCGGGCTAGCGGGTAAGTTCTTC CASSYPGLAGKFF
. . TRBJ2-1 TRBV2 TGTGCCAGCAGTGACGGGTTGGCGGAGCCGCCCTTTGGCAATGAGCAGTTCTTC CASSDGLAEPPFGNEQFF
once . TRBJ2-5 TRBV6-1 TGTGCCAGCAGTGCGCTGCTCAGCGGGCGAGCAGCAGAGACCCAGTACTTC CASSALLSGRAAETQYF
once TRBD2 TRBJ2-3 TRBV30 TGTGCCTGGAGTCGACTAGCGGGGGGGACAGATACGCAGTATTTT CAWSRLAGGTDTQYF
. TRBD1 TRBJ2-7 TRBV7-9 TGTGCCAGCAGCTTACTCTCTCCGACAGGGGCTCCCTACGAGCAGTACTTC CASSLLSPTGAPYEQYF
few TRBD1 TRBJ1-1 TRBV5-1 TGCGCCAGCAGCTCGACAGGGGTACACACTGAAGCTTTCTTT CASSSTGVHTEAFF
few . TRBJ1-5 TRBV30 TGTGCCTGGAGTGTATTAGAGCAGGGCCAGGATCAGCCCCAGCATTTT CAWSVLEQGQDQPQHF